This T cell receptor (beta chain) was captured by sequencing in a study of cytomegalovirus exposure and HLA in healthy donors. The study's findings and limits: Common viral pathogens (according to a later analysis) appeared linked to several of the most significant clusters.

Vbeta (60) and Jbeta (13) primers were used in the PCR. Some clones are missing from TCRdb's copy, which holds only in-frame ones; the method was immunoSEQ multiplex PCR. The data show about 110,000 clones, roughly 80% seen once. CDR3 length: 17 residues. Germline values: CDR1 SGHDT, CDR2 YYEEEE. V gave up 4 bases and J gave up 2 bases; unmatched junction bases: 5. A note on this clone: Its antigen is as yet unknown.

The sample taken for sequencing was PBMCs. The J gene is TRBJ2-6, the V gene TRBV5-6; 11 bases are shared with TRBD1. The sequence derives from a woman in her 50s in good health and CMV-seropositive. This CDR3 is CASSPDRGRAGANVLTF. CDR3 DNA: TGTGCCAGCAGCCCGGACAGGGGGCGAGCTGGGGCCAACGTCCTGACTTTC. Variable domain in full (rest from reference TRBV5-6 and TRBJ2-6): DAGVTQSPTHLIKTRGQQVTLRCSPKSGHDTVSWYQQALGQGPQFIFQYYEEEERQRGNFPDRFSGHQFPNYSSELNVNALLLGDSALYLCASSPDRGRAGANVLTFGAGSRLTVL.